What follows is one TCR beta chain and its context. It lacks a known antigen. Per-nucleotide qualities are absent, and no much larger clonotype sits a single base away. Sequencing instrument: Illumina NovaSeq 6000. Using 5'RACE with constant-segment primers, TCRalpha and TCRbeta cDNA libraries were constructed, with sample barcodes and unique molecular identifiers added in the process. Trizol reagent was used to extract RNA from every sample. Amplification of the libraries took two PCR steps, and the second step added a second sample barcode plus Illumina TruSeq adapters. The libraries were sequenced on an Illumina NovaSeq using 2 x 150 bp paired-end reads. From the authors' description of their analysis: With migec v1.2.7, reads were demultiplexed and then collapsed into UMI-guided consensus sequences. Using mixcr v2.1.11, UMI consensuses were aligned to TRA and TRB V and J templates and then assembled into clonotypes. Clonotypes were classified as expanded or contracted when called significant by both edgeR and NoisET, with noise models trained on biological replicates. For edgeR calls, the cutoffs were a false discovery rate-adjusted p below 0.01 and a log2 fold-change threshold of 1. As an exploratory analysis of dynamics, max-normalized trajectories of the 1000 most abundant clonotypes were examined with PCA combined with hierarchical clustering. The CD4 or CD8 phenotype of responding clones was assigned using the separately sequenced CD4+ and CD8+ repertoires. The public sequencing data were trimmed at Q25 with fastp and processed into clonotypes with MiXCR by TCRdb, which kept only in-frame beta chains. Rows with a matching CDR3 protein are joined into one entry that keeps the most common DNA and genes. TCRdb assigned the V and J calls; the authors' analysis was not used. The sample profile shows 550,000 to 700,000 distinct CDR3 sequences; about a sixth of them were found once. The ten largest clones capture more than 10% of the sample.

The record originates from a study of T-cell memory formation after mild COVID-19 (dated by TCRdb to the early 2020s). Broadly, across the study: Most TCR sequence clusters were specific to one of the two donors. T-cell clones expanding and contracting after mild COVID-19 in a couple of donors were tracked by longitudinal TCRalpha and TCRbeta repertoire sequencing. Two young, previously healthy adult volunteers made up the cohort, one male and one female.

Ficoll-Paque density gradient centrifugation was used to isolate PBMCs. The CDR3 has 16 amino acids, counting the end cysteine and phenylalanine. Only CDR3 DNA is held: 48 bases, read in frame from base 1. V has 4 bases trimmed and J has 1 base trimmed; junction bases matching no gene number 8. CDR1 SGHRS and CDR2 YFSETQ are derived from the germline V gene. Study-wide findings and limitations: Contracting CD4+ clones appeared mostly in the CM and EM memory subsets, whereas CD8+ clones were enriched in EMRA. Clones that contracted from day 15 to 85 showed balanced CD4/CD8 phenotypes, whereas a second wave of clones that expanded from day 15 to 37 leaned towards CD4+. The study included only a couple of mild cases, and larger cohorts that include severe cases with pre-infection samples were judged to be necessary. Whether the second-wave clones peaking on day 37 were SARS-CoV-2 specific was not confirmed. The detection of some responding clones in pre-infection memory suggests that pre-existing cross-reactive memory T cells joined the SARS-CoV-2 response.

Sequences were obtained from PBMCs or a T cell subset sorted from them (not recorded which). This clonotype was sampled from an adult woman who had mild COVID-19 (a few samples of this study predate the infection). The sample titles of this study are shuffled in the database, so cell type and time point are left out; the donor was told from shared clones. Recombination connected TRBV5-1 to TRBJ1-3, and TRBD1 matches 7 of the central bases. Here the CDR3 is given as CASSVGQLSSGNTIYF. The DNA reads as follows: TGCGCCAGCAGCGTGGGACAGCTATCTTCTGGAAACACCATATATTTT.